These T cell receptor beta chains were read from a single sample in a study of T cells in Graves' hyperthyroidism and ophthalmopathy. TCRdb itself ran the multiplex PCR reads through MiXCR, one entry per CDR3 protein. The sample holds about 400,000 distinct CDR3 sequences, less than 20% seen once. The sample taken for sequencing was blood. These receptors were obtained from a woman between 18 and 29 years old with Graves' hyperthyroidism that later progressed to Graves' ophthalmopathy. The CDR3 runs from the conserved cysteine through the conserved F or W. Fields, in order: clone size, D gene, J gene, V gene, CDR3 DNA, CDR3 protein. D genes are given only for firm matches. Expanded clones get a size class; other rows say once, few or many, or leave the size out.

size: -
D: -
J: TRBJ1-2
V: TRBV19
DNA: TGTGCCAGTAGTATAGTCGGGTACTATGGCTACACCTTC
CDR3: CASSIVGYYGYTF

size: -
D: -
J: TRBJ1-1
V: TRBV2
DNA: TGTGCCAGCAGTGGGGGGGAAAGGGGAGCCACTGAAGCTCTCTTT
CDR3: CASSGGERGATEALF

size: -
D: TRBD1
J: TRBJ2-3
V: TRBV5-1
DNA: TGCGCCAGCAGCTTGAAGACAGGGGGTGGAGATACGCAGTATTTT
CDR3: CASSLKTGGGDTQYF

size: -
D: TRBD1
J: TRBJ2-7
V: TRBV30
DNA: TGTGCCTACACGACAGGGGCCACCTACGAGCAGTACTTC
CDR3: CAYTTGATYEQYF

size: many
D: -
J: TRBJ2-1
V: TRBV28
DNA: TGTGCCAGCAGTTTATCTACTCGGGGTCGGGATGAGCAGTTCTTC
CDR3: CASSLSTRGRDEQFF

size: few
D: -
J: TRBJ2-2
V: TRBV4-3
DNA: TGCGCCAGCAGTCATAGTGGCGTGGAGAACACCGGGGAGCTGTTTTTT
CDR3: CASSHSGVENTGELFF

size: -
D: TRBD2
J: TRBJ2-3
V: TRBV5-1
DNA: TGCGCCAGCAGCTCGCGGGCGGGAGTTTTCGCAGATACGCAGTATTTT
CDR3: CASSSRAGVFADTQYF

size: -
D: -
J: TRBJ2-7
V: TRBV27
DNA: TGTGCCAGCAGTAGGGTGGGAGGCTACGAGCAGTACTTC
CDR3: CASSRVGGYEQYF

size: many
D: -
J: TRBJ2-3
V: TRBV5-1
DNA: TGCGCCAGCAGCTTACCGGAGAATACGCAGTATTTT
CDR3: CASSLPENTQYF

size: many
D: TRBD1
J: TRBJ1-5
V: TRBV20-1
DNA: TGCAGTGCTATATCCGGGACAGCCTTTTTTAGCAATCAGCCCCAGCATTTT
CDR3: CSAISGTAFFSNQPQHF

size: many
D: -
J: TRBJ1-1
V: TRBV20-1
DNA: TGCAGTGCTAGTAGGTTCGGGGCTGTCACTGAAGCTTTCTTT
CDR3: CSASRFGAVTEAFF

size: many
D: TRBD1
J: TRBJ2-7
V: TRBV29-1
DNA: TGCAGCGGGGGACAGGACTCCTACGAGCAGTACTTC
CDR3: CSGGQDSYEQYF

size: many
D: TRBD1
J: TRBJ2-7
V: TRBV7-2
DNA: TGTGCCAGCAGCACCCGGACAGGGAAGACTACGGAACAGTACTTC
CDR3: CASSTRTGKTTEQYF

size: many
D: -
J: TRBJ2-3
V: TRBV20-1
DNA: TGCAGTGCCCACCTTCTGGCGGACCTCACAGATACGCAGTATTTT
CDR3: CSAHLLADLTDTQYF

size: many
D: TRBD2
J: TRBJ2-1
V: TRBV2
DNA: TGTGCCAGCAGGGGACTAGCCGAGGTCAATGAGCAGTTCTTC
CDR3: CASRGLAEVNEQFF

size: few
D: TRBD2
J: TRBJ2-3
V: TRBV19
DNA: TGTGCCAGTAGTTCCTGGACTAGCCCTACCCTTGCAGATACGCAGTATTTT
CDR3: CASSSWTSPTLADTQYF

size: many
D: -
J: TRBJ2-1
V: TRBV5-5
DNA: TGTGCCAGCAGCTTGGGGATTAGGGTTTCCAACGAGCAGTTCTTC
CDR3: CASSLGIRVSNEQFF

size: few
D: -
J: TRBJ1-2
V: TRBV15
DNA: TGTGCCACCAGCAGAGTGGTAGGGGCCAACTATGGCTACACCTTC
CDR3: CATSRVVGANYGYTF

size: many
D: -
J: TRBJ2-7
V: TRBV7-9
DNA: TGTGCCAGCAGCTCCTACGAGGGGGTAGACGAGCAGTACTTC
CDR3: CASSSYEGVDEQYF

size: -
D: TRBD1
J: TRBJ2-3
V: TRBV7-8
DNA: TGTGCCAGCAGCGGGCAGCAGGGGGCTAGCTCCACAGATACGCAGTATTTT
CDR3: CASSGQQGASSTDTQYF

size: many
D: -
J: TRBJ1-1
V: TRBV7-9
DNA: TGTGCCAGCAGCCCCATCGACAGTGAAGCTTTCTTT
CDR3: CASSPIDSEAFF

size: once
D: TRBD1
J: TRBJ2-1
V: TRBV11-3
DNA: TGTGCCAGCAGCGAACAGGGGGCTGGGTTCTTC
CDR3: CASSEQGAGFF